The clone carrying this T cell receptor (beta chain) was picked up a small number of times. Other nucleotide sequences from this sample produce the same CDR3. This entry belongs to a study of beta chain features in type 1 diabetes. All of the isolated RNA was reverse transcribed, so expressed TCRB transcripts were sequenced. Sequenced by immunoSEQ multiplex PCR; TCRdb stores in-frame clones only, minus some. Among about 150,000 clones, around 10% were seen once, and the ten largest hold roughly 1.9%. V dropped 0 bases and J dropped 2 bases, with 8 bases sitting between them. The CDR3 spans 14 residues. Germline-derived CDR1 and CDR2 are SGHAT and FQDESV (reference sequence).

The source of this sequence is a man aged 18-30 years in good health. The chain employs TRBV11-1 and TRBJ2-7; TRBD2 is a possible D gene (5 bases). The sequencing sample was made of central memory CD4+ T cells from blood. CDR3 sequence: CASSLASGTYEQYF. The CDR3 DNA sequence: TGTGCCAGCAGCTTAGCCTCCGGGACCTACGAGCAGTACTTC.